The 25 T cell receptor beta chains listed next were all sequenced from one sample in a study of blood T cell repertoires in COVID-19. Profiled with immunoSEQ multiplex PCR; TCRdb holds only in-frame clones, not every one. The sample holds about 160,000 clones; approximately 81% are singletons and the top ten take over 9.5%. The sequencing sample was made of peripheral blood. Source of these receptors: an elderly woman with active or convalescent COVID-19.

This clone was picked up a small number of times. The chain links TRBV7-8 to TRBJ1-5; D is unresolved. From germline, CDR1 is SGHVS and CDR2 FQNEAQ. The CDR3 runs to 18 residues. Deletions cut 5 bases from V and 0 bases from J, with 20 bases between. For the CDR3, the DNA is TGTGCCAGCAGCCCCACCGATTGGGGAGGGTTTAGCAATCAGCCCCAGCATTTT. It codes for CASSPTDWGGFSNQPQHF.

This clone appeared a single time. At one of its ends the junction is not consistent with the germline gene, which may arise from a read error. The chain carries TRBV5-1 and TRBJ2-5; the match to TRBD2 covers 10 bases. Germline V gene sequence: CDR1 SGHRS, CDR2 YFSETQ. The CDR3 runs to 15 residues. The CDR3 reads CASTLSGRVEETQYF. CDR3 sequence (DNA): TGCGCCAGCACCTTGAGCGGGAGGGTCGAAGAGACCCAGTACTTC.

The rearrangement uses TRBV29-1 and TRBJ2-1, with D uncertain. V shed 7 bases and J shed 0 bases, with 13 bases lying between them. Germline assignment: CDR1 SQVTM and CDR2 ANQGSEA. The CDR3 has 14 residues. The CDR3, as DNA: TGCAGCGCCCAAAAACTGAGCTCCTACAATGAGCAGTTCTTC. This translates into CSAQKLSSYNEQFF.

J is TRBJ2-1 and V is TRBV20-1; tentative D call: TRBD1 (5 bases). The V end was cut by 3 bases, the J end by 8 bases, with 11 bases between. Germline loops: CDR1 DFQATT, CDR2 SNEGSKA (reference sequence). The CDR3 totals 12 residues. The DNA of the CDR3 is TGCAGTGCTAGTATGGGGCCATATGAGCAGTTCTTC. Protein sequence: CSASMGPYEQFF.

The chain combines TRBV9 with TRBJ1-1; 8 positions match TRBD1. The J segment lost 3 bases and the V segment lost 4 bases, leaving 8 bases of the junction unmatched. Germline CDR1 is SGDLS and CDR2 is YYNGEE. CDR3 length equals 15 residues. CDR3 coding DNA: TGTGCCAGCAGCTTACGACCGGGACAGGACACTGAAGCTTTCTTT. Amino acid sequence: CASSLRPGQDTEAFF.

The V call is TRBV6-6, the J call TRBJ2-1; weak D call: TRBD2 (5 bases). Per the germline V gene, CDR1 is MNHNY and CDR2 is SVGAGI (reference sequence). The CDR3 runs to 13 residues. Trimming left V 7 bases short and J 6 bases short, with 13 bases between. The CDR3 DNA sequence: TGTGCCAGCATTCCTAAAGGACTCAATGAGCAGTTCTTC. This encodes CASIPKGLNEQFF.

The chain carries TRBV7-8 and TRBJ1-5; a weak D match, TRBD1 (5 bases). The germline V gene encodes CDR1 SGHVS and CDR2 FQNEAQ. Deletions cut 6 bases from V and 8 bases from J, with 14 bases between. This CDR3 spans 13 amino acids. Here the CDR3 reads CASSSGREKPQHF. For the CDR3, the DNA is TGTGCCAGCAGTTCAGGGAGGGAAAAGCCCCAGCATTTT. Filled out from reference TRBV7-8 and TRBJ1-5, the complete variable domain reads GAGVSQSPRYKVAKRGQDVALRCDPISGHVSLFWYQQALGQGPEFLTYFQNEAQLDKSGLPSDRFFAERPEGSVSTLKIQRTQQEDSAVYLCASSSGREKPQHFGDGTRLSIL.

J is TRBJ2-7 and V is TRBV9, with D maybe TRBD1 (7 bases). Germline-derived CDR1 and CDR2 are SGDLS and YYNGEE. Trimming removed 4 bases at V and 4 bases at J, with 15 bases between. The CDR3 consists of 14 residues. CDR3: CASSPGQEGYEQYF. The DNA for the CDR3 is TGTGCCAGCAGCCCCGGACAGGAGGGATACGAGCAGTACTTC. Variable domain in full (rest from reference TRBV9 and TRBJ2-7): DSGVTQTPKHLITATGQRVTLRCSPRSGDLSVYWYQQSLDQGLQFLIQYYNGEERAKGNILERFSAQQFPDLHSELNLSSLELGDSALYFCASSPGQEGYEQYFGPGTRLTVT.

This chain's CDR3 is CASSILRDRANYGYTF. The CDR3 DNA is TGTGCCAGTAGTATCCTCCGGGACAGGGCTAACTATGGCTACACCTTC. The chain employs TRBV19 and TRBJ1-2; 9 nucleotides agree with TRBD1. CDR1 is LNHDA and CDR2 is SQIVND in the germline V gene (reference sequence). The CDR3 sequence is 16 residues long. Losses at the gene ends were 3 bases for V and 0 bases for J; bases not matched to a gene: 5. Combining the CDR3 with reference TRBV19 and TRBJ1-2 gives the whole variable domain DGGITQSPKYLFRKEGQNVTLSCEQNLNHDAMYWYRQDPGQGLRLIYYSQIVNDFQKGDIAEGYSVSREKKESFPLTVTSAQKNPTAFYLCASSILRDRANYGYTFGSGTRLTVV.

V usage is TRBV29-1 and J usage is TRBJ1-3; 8 nucleotides align to TRBD1. CDR1 and CDR2 (germline): SQVTM, ANQGSEA. V lost 6 bases to trimming and J lost 0 bases; unmatched junction nucleotides: 1. CDR3 size: 13 residues. CDR3: CSVGQGSGNTIYF. The CDR3 coding sequence is TGCAGCGTCGGACAGGGCTCTGGAAACACCATATATTTT.

This clone was observed once. This may be a read error, as it is one base from a much larger clone. The same CDR3 can be traced to other DNA sequences in this sample. The V gene is TRBV6-2 or TRBV6-3, the J gene TRBJ2-1; TRBD2 might be the D (7 bases). Germline CDR1 and CDR2: MNHEY and SVGEGT. The CDR3 extends over 15 amino acids. V was shortened by 0 bases and J by 10 bases, with 16 bases between the two germline ends. The CDR3 loop is CASSYSGGEGGEQFF. The CDR3 nucleotides read TGTGCCAGCAGTTACTCGGGCGGGGAGGGGGGGGAGCAGTTCTTC.

This clone showed up just a few times. In nucleotides, the CDR3 is TGTGCCAGCAGCTTTGGGGGGGAAAATGAAAAACTGTTTTTT. It codes for CASSFGGENEKLFF. The rearrangement joins TRBV7-3 to TRBJ1-4; perhaps TRBD1 as D (5 bases). Germline V CDR1 and CDR2: SGHTA, FQGTGA. With 3 bases removed from V and 5 bases from J, the gap between germline ends came to 10 bases. CDR3 length equals 14 residues. The whole variable domain, remainder taken from reference TRBV7-3 and TRBJ1-4, is GAGVSQTPSNKVTEKGKYVELRCDPISGHTALYWYRQSLGQGPEFLIYFQGTGAADDSGLPNDRFFAVRPEGSVSTLKIQRTERGDSAVYLCASSFGGENEKLFFGSGTQLSVL.

The chain links TRBV5-6 to TRBJ1-2, with TRBD1 as a possible D gene (5 bases). This CDR3 has 15 amino acids. Trimming took off 3 bases at V and 3 bases at J, with 15 bases between the two ends. Germline CDR1 reads SGHDT; CDR2 reads YYEEEE. The DNA for the CDR3 is TGTGCCAGCAGCTGGGCAGGGCGACTCTACTATGGCTACACCTTC. It is translated as CASSWAGRLYYGYTF.

This clone occurred once. The chain uses TRBV7-2 and TRBJ1-1; D not certain. CDR3 length equals 14 residues. V was pared by 5 bases and J by 3 bases, with 13 bases between. CDR1 is SGHTA, CDR2 FQGNSA, per germline. The CDR3 region has the DNA TGTGCCAGCAGCACCCCGGGGAAGCACACTGAAGCTTTCTTT. Its translation: CASSTPGKHTEAFF.

This rearrangement joins TRBV4-1 to TRBJ1-1; no clear D gene. V shed 1 base and J shed 3 bases, with 12 bases lying between them. In germline, CDR1 is MGHRA, CDR2 YSYEKL. This CDR3 region has 15 residues. CDR3 DNA: TGCGCCAGCAGCCAAGCACCCGGCGGGTACACTGAAGCTTTCTTT. It is translated as CASSQAPGGYTEAFF.

The chain recombines TRBV7-6 with TRBJ2-2; D possibly corresponds to TRBD1 (6 bases). Germline assignment: CDR1 SGHVS and CDR2 FNYEAQ. V was pared by 10 bases and J by 4 bases, with 16 bases between. This CDR3 has 14 residues. In nucleotides, the CDR3 is TGTGCCACCTTCAACAGGGATGCCACCGGGGAGCTGTTTTTT. Its translation is CATFNRDATGELFF.

The CDR3 here is CASSFQGALETQYF. Written as DNA, the CDR3 is TGCGCCAGCAGCTTCCAGGGGGCGCTAGAGACCCAGTACTTC. This chain links TRBV5-1 with TRBJ2-5, with 8 bases lining up with TRBD1. This CDR3 is 14 amino acids long. CDR1 and CDR2 from the germline V gene are SGHRS and YFSETQ. Trimming removed 2 bases from V and 4 bases from J; junction bases left unmatched: 4.

V usage is TRBV7-3 and J usage is TRBJ2-1, with 11 bases aligning to TRBD2. The CDR3 runs 16 residues. Germline lookup yields CDR1 SGHTA and CDR2 FQGTGA. V lost 2 bases, J lost 8 bases, and 8 bases stayed unmatched. The CDR3 bases are TGTGCCAGCAGCTTATCTGGGACTAGCGGCGGCGATGAGCAGTTCTTC. It codes for CASSLSGTSGGDEQFF.

The rearrangement joins TRBV5-4 to TRBJ1-5; D gene uncertain. The CDR3 runs to 18 residues. Per the germline V gene, CDR1 is SGHNT and CDR2 is YYREEE (reference sequence). V gave up 4 bases and J gave up 0 bases, with 20 bases separating them. The CDR3 spells CASSPPEEVPYSNQPQHF. CDR3 in DNA: TGTGCCAGCAGCCCACCGGAGGAGGTCCCCTATAGCAATCAGCCCCAGCATTTT.

The rearrangement joins TRBV28 to TRBJ1-6, with TRBD1 as a possible D gene (6 bases). The ends were cut back, 6 bases at V and 7 bases at J, with 10 bases in the middle. The germline V gene encodes CDR1 MDHEN and CDR2 SYDVKM. CDR3 length: 13 amino acids. Here the CDR3 reads CASRETGNSPLHF. In DNA, the CDR3 is TGTGCCAGCAGGGAAACAGGGAATTCACCCCTCCACTTT.

This chain connects TRBV4-1 to TRBJ2-1, with TRBD1 as a possible D gene (6 bases). The CDR3 contains 16 residues. V dropped 0 bases and J dropped 7 bases, with 16 bases sitting between them. Germline V gives CDR1 MGHRA, CDR2 YSYEKL. This CDR3 is CASSQDLDRQGNEQFF. CDR3 sequence (DNA): TGCGCCAGCAGCCAAGATCTTGACAGGCAAGGGAATGAGCAGTTCTTC.

This clone was detected only a few times. The chain combines TRBV29-1 with TRBJ2-3; 10 nucleotides agree with TRBD2. The V and J ends lost 5 bases and 6 bases, in that order; junction bases with no gene match: 2. The CDR3 contains 12 residues. Germline CDR1 SQVTM, CDR2 ANQGSEA. CDR3 protein: CSVSSGSDTQYF. CDR3 bases: TGCAGCGTTTCTAGCGGGAGCGATACGCAGTATTTT.

This chain joins TRBV7-8 and TRBJ2-7; TRBD1 matches 7 bases. CDR1 and CDR2 from the germline V gene are SGHVS and FQNEAQ. This CDR3 is built from 16 residues. J lost 2 bases, V lost 3 bases, and 10 bases had no gene match. CDR3 in amino acids: CASSLRRQGLPYEQYF. The CDR3 DNA is TGTGCCAGCAGCTTGCGTCGACAGGGCCTCCCCTACGAGCAGTACTTC. Drawing the rest from reference TRBV7-8 and TRBJ2-7, the complete variable domain is GAGVSQSPRYKVAKRGQDVALRCDPISGHVSLFWYQQALGQGPEFLTYFQNEAQLDKSGLPSDRFFAERPEGSVSTLKIQRTQQEDSAVYLCASSLRRQGLPYEQYFGPGTRLTVT.

This clone appeared a single time. One end of the junction does not line up with germline, which may come from a read error. The V and J genes are TRBV6-6 and TRBJ2-7; 9 positions match TRBD2. The CDR3 contains 15 residues. The germline gives CDR1 MNHNY, CDR2 SVGAGI (reference sequence). The CDR3 loop reads CASSDSGLASGEQYF. In DNA form, the CDR3 reads TGTGCCAGCAGTGACTCGGGACTAGCTTCGGGCGAGCAGTACTTC.

The chain couples TRBV9 to TRBJ2-7, with 7 bases aligning to TRBD2. The CDR3 is 14 residues long. The trim removed 0 bases at V and 2 bases at J, leaving 2 bases unmatched. Germline V lookup: CDR1 SGDLS, CDR2 YYNGEE. CDR3 DNA sequence: TGTGCCAGCAGCGTAGGCGGGAGTGCCTACGAGCAGTACTTC. Protein: CASSVGGSAYEQYF.